This T cell receptor (beta chain) was recovered during a study of human T cells and chemical hapten exposure. Study results and limitations: In the PT1 data, expanded TCR counts showed a positive correlation with patch test score.

Using its own MiXCR run on the RACE reads, TCRdb lists one record per CDR3 protein. This repertoire shows tens of thousands of distinct CDR3 sequences, approximately 9% found once; its top ten account for approximately 6.9%. To note about this clonotype: The antigen remains undetermined.

Described time point: patch test 2, 6 weeks after DPC sensitization. The treatment: therapeutic diphenylcyclopropenone sensitization with weekly scalp DPC. Each patch-test visit's blood sample preceded patch application. From whole blood left unfractionated, total RNA was extracted. The CDR3 has 16 amino acids. The V gene lost 3 bases and the J gene lost 7 bases, with 18 bases spanning the gap. The germline gives CDR1 LNHNV, CDR2 YYDKDF (reference sequence). The gene calls are TRBV15 and TRBJ1-4; perhaps TRBD1 as D (5 bases). The TCR was taken from a man aged 30-40 years with alopecia areata. Some clones in this sample may be carry-over from other donors' samples. Material: whole blood, obtained in connection with sensitization to the hapten diphenylcyclopropenone (DPC). The CDR3 region is CATSSHSGEGREKLFF. The DNA of the CDR3 is TGTGCCACCAGCAGTCACTCGGGTGAGGGACGTGAAAAACTGTTTTTT. The full variable domain, in which reference TRBV15 and TRBJ1-4 provide the parts outside the CDR3, is DAMVIQNPRYQVTQFGKPVTLSCSQTLNHNVMYWYQQKSSQAPKLLFHYYDKDFNNEADTPDNFQSRRPNTSFCFLDIRSPGLGDTAMYLCATSSHSGEGREKLFFGSGTQLSVL.